In its sample, the clone carrying this TCR beta chain was seen a few times. Germline V gene lookup returns CDR1 SGHRS and CDR2 YFSETQ. Trimming stripped 1 base from V and 3 bases from J, with 11 bases between. This CDR3 contains 14 residues. Template switching by 5'RACE produced TCR cDNA, adding a universal primer site and UMIs. TCRdb passed the 5' RACE reads through MiXCR, listing each CDR3 protein once. Here the sample spans roughly 350,000 distinct CDR3 sequences, over 3.5% being singletons. This sample stems from a study of T cells after yellow fever vaccination. Study-wide background: Some fractions had low cell numbers, and these were prepared with SMART-Seq v4 Ultra Low Input.

Sequenced here: PBMCs, sampled 5 days after the yellow fever booster vaccination. The chain joins TRBV5-1 to TRBJ2-7, with D hard to call. The source is a man younger than 35 who received the YFV17D yellow fever vaccine. The CDR3 DNA sequence: TGCGCCAGCAGCTTGTCGGGCAGCAACTACGAGCAGTACTTC. It encodes CASSLSGSNYEQYF.